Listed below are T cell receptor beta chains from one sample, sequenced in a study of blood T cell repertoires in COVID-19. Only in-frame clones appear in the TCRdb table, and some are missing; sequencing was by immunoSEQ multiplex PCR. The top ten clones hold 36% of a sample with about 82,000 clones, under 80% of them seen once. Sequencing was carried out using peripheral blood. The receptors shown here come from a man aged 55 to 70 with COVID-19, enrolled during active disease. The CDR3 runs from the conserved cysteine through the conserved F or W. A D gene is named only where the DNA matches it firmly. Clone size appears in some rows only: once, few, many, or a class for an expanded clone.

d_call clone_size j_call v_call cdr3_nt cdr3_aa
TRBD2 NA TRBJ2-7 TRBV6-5 TGTGCCAGCAGCCCCTCCCGGGGGGGGCAGTACTTC CASSPSRGGQYF
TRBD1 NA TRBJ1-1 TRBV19 TGTGCCAGTAGACACAGGGGATCCAACACTGAAGCTTTCTTT CASRHRGSNTEAFF
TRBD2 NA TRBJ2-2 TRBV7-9 TGTGCCAGCAGCCCGCCCCGGACTAGCTCCGGGGAGCTGTTTTTT CASSPPRTSSGELFF
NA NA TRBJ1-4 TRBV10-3 TGTGCCATCAGTGATGCCACAGGCCCTAGGGGTGAAAAACTGTTTTTT CAISDATGPRGEKLFF
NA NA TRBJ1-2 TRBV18 TGTGCCAGCTCTCGGGAGGTGGGGGACGGCTACACCTTC CASSREVGDGYTF
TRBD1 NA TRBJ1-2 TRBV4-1 TGCGCCAGCAGCCGCAGGGACAGCTATGGCTACACCTTC CASSRRDSYGYTF
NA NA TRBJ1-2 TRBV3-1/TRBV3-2 TGTGCCAGCAGCCAAGGCGGGGGGCCTAACTATGGCCACACCTTC CASSQGGGPNYGHTF
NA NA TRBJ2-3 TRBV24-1 TGTGCCACCAGTGATTCCCTCGACTTCACAGATACGCAGTATTTT CATSDSLDFTDTQYF
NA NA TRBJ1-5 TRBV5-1 TGCGCCAGCAGCTTGGGGGGCGCGGGCAATCAGCCCCAGCATTTT CASSLGGAGNQPQHF
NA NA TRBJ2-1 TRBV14 TGTGCCAGCAGCCAAGATAGCTCCTACAATGAGCAGTTCTTC CASSQDSSYNEQFF
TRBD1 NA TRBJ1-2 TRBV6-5 TGTGCCAGCAGCCGAGACGGGACAGGATTGTATGGCTACACCTTC CASSRDGTGLYGYTF
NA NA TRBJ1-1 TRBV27 TGTGCCAGCCTTGGGGGGGGGAACACTGAAGCTTTCTTT CASLGGGNTEAFF
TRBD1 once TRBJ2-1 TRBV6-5 TGTGCCAGCAGTATACAGGGGTACGGGGAGCAGTTCTTC CASSIQGYGEQFF
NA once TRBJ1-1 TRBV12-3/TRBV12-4 TGTGCCAGCAGTCCGTACACTGAAGCTTTCTTT CASSPYTEAFF
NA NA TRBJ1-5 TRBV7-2 TGTGCCAGCAGCAAGGAGGGGCATAGCAATCAGCCCCAGCATTTT CASSKEGHSNQPQHF
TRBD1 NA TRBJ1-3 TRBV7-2 TGTGCCAGCAGCTTAGAGACAGGGGCAGGAAACACCATATATTTT CASSLETGAGNTIYF
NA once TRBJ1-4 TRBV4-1 TGCGCCAGCAGCCAACCGGGACTACGGGGTGAAAAACTGTTTTTT CASSQPGLRGEKLFF
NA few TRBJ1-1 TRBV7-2 TGTGCCAGCAGCCTAACCGGGATACGGAACACTGAAGCTTTCTTT CASSLTGIRNTEAFF
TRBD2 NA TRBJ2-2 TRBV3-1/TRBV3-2 TGTGCCAGCAGCCAAGAATTAATTTTGAGCGGGGGGATGAACACCGGGGAGCTGTTTTTT CASSQELILSGGMNTGELFF
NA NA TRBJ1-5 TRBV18 TGTGCCAGCTCACCTCGAATGGTCACAGGGAAAAATCAGCCCCAGCATTTT CASSPRMVTGKNQPQHF
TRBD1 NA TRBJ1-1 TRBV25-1 TGTGCCAGCAGTGGTTATACTTGGGACAGGCCCGGCACTGAAGCTTTCTTT CASSGYTWDRPGTEAFF
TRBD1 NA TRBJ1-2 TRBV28 TGTGCCAGCAGTCTCCTTCGACAGGGAAGTGGCTACACCTTC CASSLLRQGSGYTF
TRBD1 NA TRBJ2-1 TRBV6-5 TGTGCCAGCAGTCGGGACAGGGTAGTCGATGAGCAGTTCTTC CASSRDRVVDEQFF
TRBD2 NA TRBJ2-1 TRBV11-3 TGTGCCAGCAGCTTAGTACGACTAGCGGGCGGAAATGAGCAGTTCTTC CASSLVRLAGGNEQFF
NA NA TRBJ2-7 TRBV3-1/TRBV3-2 TGTGCCAGCAGCCAAGGGCGGAGGGTAACGTACGAGCAGTACTTC CASSQGRRVTYEQYF
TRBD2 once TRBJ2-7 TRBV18 TGTGCCAGCTCACTCAACGGACTAGCGGGCGGTTCCTACGAGCAGTACTTC CASSLNGLAGGSYEQYF
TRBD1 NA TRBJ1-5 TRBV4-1 TGCGCCAGCAGCCAAGGAGGGGGCGGCGATCAGCCCCAGCATTTT CASSQGGGGDQPQHF
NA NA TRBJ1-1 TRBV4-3 TGCGCCAGCAGCCAAGGGGACACGGGGAACACTGAAGCTTTCTTT CASSQGDTGNTEAFF
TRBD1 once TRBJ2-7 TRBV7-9 TGTGCCAGCAGCCCCCCCTCCGGGACAGGGTCCAACGAGCAGTACTTC CASSPPSGTGSNEQYF
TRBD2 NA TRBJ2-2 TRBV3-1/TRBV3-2 TGTGCCAGCAGCCCCCGACTAGCGGGAGCCACCGGGGAGCTGTTTTTT CASSPRLAGATGELFF
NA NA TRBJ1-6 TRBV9 TGTGCCAGCAGCCCCCCGGGGTCCTATAATTCACCCCTCCACTTT CASSPPGSYNSPLHF
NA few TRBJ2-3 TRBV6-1 TGTGCCAGCAGTGAAGCCCGAGGGATGGGAGATACGCAGTATTTT CASSEARGMGDTQYF
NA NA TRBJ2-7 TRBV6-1 TGTGCCAGCAGTGAGACTAGATCCTACGAGCAGTACTTC CASSETRSYEQYF
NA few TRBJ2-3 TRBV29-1 TGCAGCGTTGAAGATATCGGGACTGGAACAGATACGCAGTATTTT CSVEDIGTGTDTQYF
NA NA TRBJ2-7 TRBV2 TGTGCCAGCAGTGAAGTCCGAGACGAGCAGTACTTC CASSEVRDEQYF
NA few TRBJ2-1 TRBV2 TGTGCCAGCAGTGACAACAGCGAGCAGTTCTTC CASSDNSEQFF
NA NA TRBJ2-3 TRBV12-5 TGTGCTAGTGGTTTGGTGGGGCCAGGGGGGTCCACAGATACGCAGTATTTT CASGLVGPGGSTDTQYF
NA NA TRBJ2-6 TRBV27 TGTGCCAGCAGAAAACAGGGTTCTGGGGCCAACGTCCTGACTTTC CASRKQGSGANVLTF
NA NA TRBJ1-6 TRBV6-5 TGTGCCAGCAGTTATGGGAGTTCACCCCTCCACTTT CASSYGSSPLHF
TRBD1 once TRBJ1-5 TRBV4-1 TGCGCCAGCAGCCACCCACCAGGGGGACAACGTAGCAATCAGCCCCAGCATTTT CASSHPPGGQRSNQPQHF
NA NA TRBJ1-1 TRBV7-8 TGTGCCAGCAGAAATTGGGACACCGACACTGAAGCTTTCTTT CASRNWDTDTEAFF
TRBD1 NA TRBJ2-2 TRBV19 TGTGCCAGTAGTTCTCCGGGACAGGGGACCGGGGAGCTGTTTTTT CASSSPGQGTGELFF
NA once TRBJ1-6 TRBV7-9 TGTGTGGGAGGGGACCTCTATAATTCACCCCTCCACTTT CVGGDLYNSPLHF
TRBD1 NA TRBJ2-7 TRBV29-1 TGCAGCGTTGACGGTCCAGGGGGCTCAGCCTACGAGCAGTACTTC CSVDGPGGSAYEQYF
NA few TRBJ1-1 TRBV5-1 TGCGCCAGCAGCCTCCCCAGGGGTGAAGCTTTCTTT CASSLPRGEAFF
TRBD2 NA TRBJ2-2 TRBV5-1 TGCGCCAGCAGCCGCGACAGCGGGATCACCGGGGAGCTGTTTTTT CASSRDSGITGELFF
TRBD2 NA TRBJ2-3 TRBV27 TGTGCCAGCAGTCCCCGAAATCTAGCGGGGCCCCTATCGGGAAATACGCAGTATTTT CASSPRNLAGPLSGNTQYF
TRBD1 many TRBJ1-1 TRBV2 TGTGCCAGTATCCCGATCGGGACAGCTGAAGCTTTCTTT CASIPIGTAEAFF
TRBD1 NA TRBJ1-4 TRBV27 TGTGCCAGCAGCCAGGACAGGGGGCATGAAAAACTGTTTTTT CASSQDRGHEKLFF
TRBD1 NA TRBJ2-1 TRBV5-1 TGCGCCAGCCTACGGACAGGGGGCAACGATGAGCAGTTCTTC CASLRTGGNDEQFF
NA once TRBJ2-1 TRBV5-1 TGCGCCAGCAGCTCAGAAACAGGGTTTTCCTACAATGAGCAGTTCTTC CASSSETGFSYNEQFF
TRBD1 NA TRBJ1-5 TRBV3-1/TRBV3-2 TGTGCCAGCAGCCAAGGAGGAGGGGGCCGGAGGAATCAGCCCCAGCATTTT CASSQGGGGRRNQPQHF
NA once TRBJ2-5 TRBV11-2 TGTGCCAGCAGCTTTTCACTAGCTGAGACCCAGTACTTC CASSFSLAETQYF